The T cell receptor (beta chain) described here comes from a study of blood T cell repertoires in COVID-19. As for the study in general: Acute and convalescent COVID-19 specimens originated in the United States, Italy and Spain. PBMCs, B-cell-depleted T cells, or T cells provided the cDNA or gDNA that made up the material.

Here immunoSEQ multiplex PCR was the method, and the copy in TCRdb shows in-frame clones only, minus some. The repertoire holds about 160,000 clones, with 80% to 90% as singletons. The CDR3 has 12 residues. Germline CDR1 reads LGHDT; CDR2 reads YNNKEL (reference sequence). V was shortened by 8 bases and J by 8 bases, with 13 bases between the two germline ends. The specimen sequenced was peripheral blood. The V call is TRBV3-1 (or the pseudogene TRBV3-2), the J call TRBJ1-3; a possible D gene is TRBD1 (5 bases). This receptor was taken from a woman in her seventies with COVID-19, enrolled during active disease. CDR3 region: CASGAGKDTIYF. The CDR3 coding sequence is TGTGCCAGCGGTGCAGGGAAGGACACCATATATTTT.